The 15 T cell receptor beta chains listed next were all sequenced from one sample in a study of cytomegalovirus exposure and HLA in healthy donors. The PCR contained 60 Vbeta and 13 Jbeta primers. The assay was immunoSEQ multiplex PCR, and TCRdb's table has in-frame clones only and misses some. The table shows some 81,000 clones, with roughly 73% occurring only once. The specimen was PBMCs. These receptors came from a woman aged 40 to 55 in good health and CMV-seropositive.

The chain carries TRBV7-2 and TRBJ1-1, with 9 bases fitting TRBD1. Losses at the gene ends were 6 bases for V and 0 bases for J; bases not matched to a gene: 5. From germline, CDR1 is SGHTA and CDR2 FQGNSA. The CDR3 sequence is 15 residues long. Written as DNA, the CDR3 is TGTGCCAGCAGAAAACAGGGGGCTCTGAACACTGAAGCTTTCTTT. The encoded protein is CASRKQGALNTEAFF.

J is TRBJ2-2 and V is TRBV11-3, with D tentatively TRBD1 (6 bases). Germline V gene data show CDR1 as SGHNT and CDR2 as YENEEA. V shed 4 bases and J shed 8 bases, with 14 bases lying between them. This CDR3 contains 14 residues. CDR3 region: CASSSPRTAGELFF. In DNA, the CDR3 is TGTGCCAGCAGCTCCCCAAGGACAGCGGGGGAGCTGTTTTTT.

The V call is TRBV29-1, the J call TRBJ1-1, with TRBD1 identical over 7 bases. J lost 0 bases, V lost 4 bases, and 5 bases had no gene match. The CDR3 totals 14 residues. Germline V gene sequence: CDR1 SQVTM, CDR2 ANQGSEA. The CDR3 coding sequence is TGCAGCGTTGGGGACAGATTAATGAACACTGAAGCTTTCTTT. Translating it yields CSVGDRLMNTEAFF.

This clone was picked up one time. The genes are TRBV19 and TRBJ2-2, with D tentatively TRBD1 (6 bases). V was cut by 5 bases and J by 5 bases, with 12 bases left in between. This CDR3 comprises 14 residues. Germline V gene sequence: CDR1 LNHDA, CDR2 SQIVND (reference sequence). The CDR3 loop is CASSAQGFTGELFF. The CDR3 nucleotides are TGTGCCAGTAGTGCACAGGGTTTTACCGGGGAGCTGTTTTTT.

CDR3 residues: CASSVGAGTSGTFYEQYF. In nucleotides, the CDR3 is TGTGCCAGCAGCGTAGGGGCGGGGACTAGCGGGACATTTTACGAGCAGTACTTC. This chain links TRBV9 with TRBJ2-7; 13 nucleotides line up with TRBD2. Germline lookup yields CDR1 SGDLS and CDR2 YYNGEE. V lost 0 bases to trimming and J lost 4 bases; unmatched junction nucleotides: 10. This CDR3 has 18 amino acids. Full variable domain (missing parts from reference TRBV9 and TRBJ2-7): DSGVTQTPKHLITATGQRVTLRCSPRSGDLSVYWYQQSLDQGLQFLIQYYNGEERAKGNILERFSAQQFPDLHSELNLSSLELGDSALYFCASSVGAGTSGTFYEQYFGPGTRLTVT.

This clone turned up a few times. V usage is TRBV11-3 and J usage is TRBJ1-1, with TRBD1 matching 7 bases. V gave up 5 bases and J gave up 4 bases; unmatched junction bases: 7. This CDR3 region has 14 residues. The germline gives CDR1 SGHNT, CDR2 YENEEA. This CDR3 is CASSQGGPGTEAFF. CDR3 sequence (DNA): TGTGCCAGCAGCCAAGGGGGCCCAGGCACTGAAGCTTTCTTT.

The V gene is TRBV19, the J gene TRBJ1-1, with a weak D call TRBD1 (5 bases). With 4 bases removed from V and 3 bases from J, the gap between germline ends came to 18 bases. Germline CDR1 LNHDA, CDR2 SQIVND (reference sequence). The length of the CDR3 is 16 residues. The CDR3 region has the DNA TGTGCCAGTAGTAGAAGTATAGGGGAGGGTGACACTGAAGCTTTCTTT. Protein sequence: CASSRSIGEGDTEAFF.

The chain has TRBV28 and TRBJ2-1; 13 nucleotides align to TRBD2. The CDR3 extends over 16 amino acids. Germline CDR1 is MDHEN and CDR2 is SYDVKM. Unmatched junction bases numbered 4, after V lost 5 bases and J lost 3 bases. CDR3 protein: CASSPGLAGLYNEQFF. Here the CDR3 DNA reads TGTGCCAGCAGTCCGGGACTAGCGGGGCTCTACAATGAGCAGTTCTTC.

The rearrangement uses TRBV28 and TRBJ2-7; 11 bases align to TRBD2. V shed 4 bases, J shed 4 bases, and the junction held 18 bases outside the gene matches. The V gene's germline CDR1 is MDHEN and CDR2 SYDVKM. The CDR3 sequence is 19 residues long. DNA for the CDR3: TGTGCCAGCAGTTCCCTACTTCGCCTAGCGGGAGGATCCCGGTACGAGCAGTACTTC. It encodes CASSSLLRLAGGSRYEQYF.

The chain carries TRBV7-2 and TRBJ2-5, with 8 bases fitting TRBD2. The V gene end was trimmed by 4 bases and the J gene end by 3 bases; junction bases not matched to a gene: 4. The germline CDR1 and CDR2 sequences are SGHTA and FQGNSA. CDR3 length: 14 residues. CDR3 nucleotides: TGTGCCAGCAGCTCGGGGGGGGTAAAAGAGACCCAGTACTTC. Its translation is CASSSGGVKETQYF. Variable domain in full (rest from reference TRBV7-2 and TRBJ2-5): GAGVSQSPSNKVTEKGKDVELRCDPISGHTALYWYRQSLGQGLEFLIYFQGNSAPDKSGLPSDRFSAERTGGSVSTLTIQRTQQEDSAVYLCASSSGGVKETQYFGPGTRLLVL.

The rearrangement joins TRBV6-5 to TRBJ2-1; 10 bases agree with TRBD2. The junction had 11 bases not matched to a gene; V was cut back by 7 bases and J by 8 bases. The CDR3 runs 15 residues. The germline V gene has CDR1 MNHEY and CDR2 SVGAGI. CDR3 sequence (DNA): TGTGCCAGCACCCAGAGATCCGGGACTAGCGATGAGCAGTTCTTC. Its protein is CASTQRSGTSDEQFF.

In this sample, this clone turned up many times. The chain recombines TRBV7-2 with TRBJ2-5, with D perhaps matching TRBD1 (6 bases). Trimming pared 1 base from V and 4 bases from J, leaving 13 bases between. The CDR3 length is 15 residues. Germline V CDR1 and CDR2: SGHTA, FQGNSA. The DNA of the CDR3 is TGTGCCAGCAGCTTAGTCGGCACAGGGTCAGAGACCCAGTACTTC. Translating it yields CASSLVGTGSETQYF.

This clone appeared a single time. The CDR3 DNA follows: TGCGCCAGCAGCCAAAACAGGGAAGTGAACACTGAAGCTTTCTTT. Its protein product is CASSQNREVNTEAFF. The chain employs TRBV4-3 and TRBJ1-1, with a possible D match to TRBD1 (6 bases). The CDR3 contains 15 residues. The V end lost 2 bases, the J end lost 0 bases, and 10 bases lay between the germline ends. Germline assignment: CDR1 LGHNA and CDR2 YSLEER.

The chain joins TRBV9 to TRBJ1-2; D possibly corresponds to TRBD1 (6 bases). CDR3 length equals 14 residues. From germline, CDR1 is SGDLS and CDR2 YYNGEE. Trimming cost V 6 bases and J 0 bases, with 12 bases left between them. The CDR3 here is CASTREGANYGYTF. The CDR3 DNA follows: TGTGCCAGCACCAGGGAGGGGGCTAACTATGGCTACACCTTC.

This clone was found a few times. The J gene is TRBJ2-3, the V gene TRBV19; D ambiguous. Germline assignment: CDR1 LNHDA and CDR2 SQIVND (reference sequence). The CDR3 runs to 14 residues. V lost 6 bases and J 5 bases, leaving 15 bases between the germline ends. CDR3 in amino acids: CASRRSTLLDTQYF. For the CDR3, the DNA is TGTGCCAGTAGGAGAAGCACCCTCCTAGATACGCAGTATTTT.